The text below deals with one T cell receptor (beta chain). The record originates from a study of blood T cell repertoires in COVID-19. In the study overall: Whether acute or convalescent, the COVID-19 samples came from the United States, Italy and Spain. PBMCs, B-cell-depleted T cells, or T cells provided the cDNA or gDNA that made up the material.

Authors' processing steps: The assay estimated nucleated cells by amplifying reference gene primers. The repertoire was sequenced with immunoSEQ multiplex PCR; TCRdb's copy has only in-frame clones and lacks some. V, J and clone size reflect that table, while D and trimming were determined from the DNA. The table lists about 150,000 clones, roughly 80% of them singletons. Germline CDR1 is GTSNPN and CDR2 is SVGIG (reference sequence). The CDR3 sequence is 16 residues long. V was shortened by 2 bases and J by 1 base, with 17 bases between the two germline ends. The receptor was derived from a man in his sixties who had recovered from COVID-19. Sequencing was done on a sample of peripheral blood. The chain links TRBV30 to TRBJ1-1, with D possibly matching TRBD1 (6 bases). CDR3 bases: TGTGCCTGGAGTTCCCCTCGGTGGGACAAGAACACTGAAGCTTTCTTT. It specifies CAWSSPRWDKNTEAFF.